This TCR beta chain was found in a study of blood T cell repertoires in COVID-19. Across the whole study: PBMCs, B-cell-depleted T cells, or T cells provided the cDNA or gDNA that made up the material.

Each recovered donor of Cohort 3 presented with two negative PCRs, clearance, or symptom resolution. Deletions cut 1 base from V and 2 bases from J, with 11 bases between. Germline V gene sequence: CDR1 SEHNR, CDR2 FQNEAQ (reference sequence). The CDR3 sequence is 15 residues long. In the source study's methods: Reference gene primer amplification gave nucleated cell count estimates. Some clones are missing from TCRdb's copy, which holds only in-frame ones; the method was immunoSEQ multiplex PCR. V, J and clone size are taken as reported in that table, and D and trimming were inferred from the DNA itself. The data hold fewer than 400,000 clones, with around 90% observed a single time.

The sequencing input was PBMCs or T cells enriched from blood (not recorded which). This sequence originates from a man in his sixties who had recovered from COVID-19. The chain links TRBV7-9 to TRBJ1-1; D is uncertain. The CDR3 DNA reads TGTGCCAGCAGCTTAGGGTTCACAGTTAACACTGAAGCTTTCTTT. Protein product: CASSLGFTVNTEAFF.